Shown below are 17 T cell receptor beta chains from a single sample sequenced in a study of beta chain features in type 1 diabetes. Study-wide results and limits: There was a moderate but significant shortening of TCRB CDR3s in all four CD4+ subsets of Type 1 diabetes patients.

These TCRs are of unknown antigen specificity. The investigators reverse transcribed all of the isolated RNA, so they sequenced expressed TCRB transcripts. Sequencing was performed with immunoSEQ multiplex PCR; in TCRdb, only in-frame clones are kept and a portion is missing. The table records roughly 350,000 clones, roughly a tenth of them present only once. Sequencing was carried out using central memory CD4+ T cells from blood. The receptor set was obtained from a man aged 30 to 45 with type 1 diabetes.

V gene TRBV11-2 combines with J gene TRBJ1-5, with D perhaps TRBD1 (6 bases). The germline gives CDR1 SGHAT, CDR2 FQNNGV. The V and J ends lost 2 bases and 6 bases respectively, with 14 bases between them. This CDR3 has 15 amino acids. In DNA, the CDR3 is TGTGCCAGCAGCTTATGGGCGGGGGCAAGTCAGCCCCAGCATTTT. This codes for CASSLWAGASQPQHF. Drawing the rest from reference TRBV11-2 and TRBJ1-5, the complete variable domain is EAGVAQSPRYKIIEKRQSVAFWCNPISGHATLYWYQQILGQGPKLLIQFQNNGVVDDSQLPKDRFSAERLKGVDSTLKIQPAKLEDSAVYLCASSLWAGASQPQHFGDGTRLSIL.

The chain carries TRBV6-5 and TRBJ2-7, with a weak D call TRBD1 (6 bases). The CDR3 length is 14 residues. V was cut by 7 bases and J by 4 bases, with 17 bases left in between. Per the germline V gene, CDR1 is MNHEY and CDR2 is SVGAGI. The CDR3 DNA reads TGTGCCAGCAAAAAAAACAGGGAAGGATACGAGCAGTACTTC. Amino acid sequence: CASKKNREGYEQYF.

In its sample, this clone was seen a few times. Other DNA variants within this sample encode the same CDR3. V is TRBV30 and J is TRBJ1-3; D may be TRBD1 (6 bases). This CDR3 region has 14 residues. CDR1 and CDR2 (germline): GTSNPN, SVGIG (reference sequence). Between the trimmed V and J ends, which lost 0 bases and 1 base, there was a span of 7 bases. As DNA, the CDR3 is TGTGCCTGGAGTGTAGGGGGTTCTGGAAACACCATATATTTT. Its protein product is CAWSVGGSGNTIYF.

The V gene is TRBV7-8, the J gene TRBJ1-1; a weak D match, TRBD1 (5 bases). This CDR3 is built from 15 residues. The V end was cut by 0 bases, the J end by 0 bases, with 8 bases between. Per germline, CDR1 SGHVS and CDR2 FQNEAQ. The CDR3 DNA is TGTGCCAGCAGCTTAGCAAGGGGTTTGAACACTGAAGCTTTCTTT. This codes for CASSLARGLNTEAFF.

This clone was found a few times. The rearrangement uses TRBV7-9 and TRBJ2-1; D is undetermined. This CDR3 region has 13 residues. Between the trimmed V and J ends, which lost 5 bases and 7 bases, there was a span of 12 bases. Per the germline V gene, CDR1 is SEHNR and CDR2 is FQNEAQ (reference sequence). CDR3 bases: TGTGCCAGCAGCCTCCTTCTTCAGAATGAGCAGTTCTTC. Its translation: CASSLLLQNEQFF.

This clone was recorded at least ten times. This CDR3 is also generated by other DNA sequences in the sample. The chain recombines TRBV28 with TRBJ1-5; 7 bases match TRBD1. CDR1 is MDHEN, CDR2 SYDVKM, per germline. The CDR3 spans 16 residues. V was clipped by 5 bases and J by 2 bases; unmatched bases: 9. In DNA, the CDR3 is TGTGCCAGCAGTACTCAACAGGGGACGCGCAATCAGCCCCAGCATTTT. This translates into CASSTQQGTRNQPQHF.

This clone was counted between two and nine times. This sequence joins TRBV18 and TRBJ2-5; no reliable D call. CDR1 is KGHSH and CDR2 is LQKENI in the germline V gene. V gave up 3 bases and J gave up 4 bases, with 15 bases separating them. The CDR3 runs 15 residues. The CDR3 reads CASSPLLRVGETQYF. In DNA, the CDR3 is TGTGCCAGCTCACCCTTACTAAGGGTCGGAGAGACCCAGTACTTC.

This clone was picked up a small number of times. The chain has TRBV7-2 and TRBJ2-2; D is undetermined. The CDR3 spans 16 residues. The V end lost 1 base, the J end lost 1 base, and 10 bases lay between the germline ends. Germline assignment: CDR1 SGHTA and CDR2 FQGNSA. The CDR3 here is CASSLDQLRNTGELFF. In DNA form, the CDR3 reads TGTGCCAGCAGCTTAGACCAGCTACGGAACACCGGGGAGCTGTTTTTT.

V gene TRBV11-2 combines with J gene TRBJ2-5, with D possibly TRBD2 on 5 matching bases. V was clipped by 4 bases and J by 11 bases, with 17 bases between them. CDR1 is SGHAT, CDR2 FQNNGV, per germline. There are 13 residues in the CDR3. In nucleotides, the CDR3 is TGTGCCAGCAGCTGGGCTCAGGTTGGGGAGCAGTACTTC. Protein product: CASSWAQVGEQYF.

This clone was seen a few times. The CDR3 bases are TGTGCCAGCAGTTCTCCCCGCGGGCCCTACGAGCAGTACTTC. It encodes CASSSPRGPYEQYF. V usage is TRBV6-5 and J usage is TRBJ2-7, with D possibly being TRBD2 (5 bases). CDR1 is MNHEY, CDR2 SVGAGI, per germline. Trimming cost V 4 bases and J 2 bases, with 12 bases left between them. This CDR3 contains 14 residues.

This clone showed up many times. V is TRBV6-5 and J is TRBJ2-3, with D possibly being TRBD2 (6 bases). This CDR3 comprises 14 residues. CDR1 is MNHEY and CDR2 is SVGAGI in the germline V gene. Trimming removed 4 bases from V and 6 bases from J, with 14 bases in between. Here the CDR3 DNA reads TGTGCCAGCAGTTCGAAAGGGAGCGGGGATACGCAGTATTTT. This translates into CASSSKGSGDTQYF.

The chain recombines TRBV30 with TRBJ2-6; tentatively, D is TRBD1 or TRBD2 (5 bases each). V was cut by 8 bases and J by 2 bases, with 19 bases left in between. Germline V gene data show CDR1 as GTSNPN and CDR2 as SVGIG (reference sequence). The CDR3 spans 16 residues. DNA of the CDR3: TGTGCCAGTAGTCGGGACGGATGGGCTGGGGCCAACGTCCTGACTTTC. This encodes CASSRDGWAGANVLTF.

The gene calls are TRBV29-1 and TRBJ2-1, with D perhaps TRBD1 (6 bases). Trimming removed 3 bases at V and 3 bases at J, with 9 bases between. The CDR3 sequence is 13 residues long. Germline V CDR1 and CDR2: SQVTM, ANQGSEA. The CDR3 sequence is CSVEGTNYNEQFF. CDR3 DNA: TGCAGCGTTGAGGGGACAAACTACAATGAGCAGTTCTTC.

Of note for this clone: The sample contains more than one DNA sequence encoding this CDR3. The chain couples TRBV20-1 to TRBJ2-1, with 10 bases matching TRBD1. Germline assignment: CDR1 DFQATT and CDR2 SNEGSKA (reference sequence). CDR3 size: 11 residues. Germline trimming cut 8 bases from V and 7 bases from J; bases unmatched to any gene: 2. The chain's CDR3 is CSPGQGNEQFF. The CDR3 DNA follows: TGCAGTCCGGGACAGGGGAATGAGCAGTTCTTC.

The CDR3 loop reads CASSMPREKLFF. The CDR3 bases are TGTGCCAGTAGTATGCCTAGGGAAAAACTGTTTTTT. The chain couples TRBV19 to TRBJ1-4, with no clear D. V lost 3 bases and J 8 bases, leaving 7 bases between the germline ends. The V gene's germline CDR1 is LNHDA and CDR2 SQIVND (reference sequence). The CDR3 runs 12 residues.

This clone showed up just a few times. V usage is TRBV5-1 and J usage is TRBJ1-4; possibly TRBD1 for D (5 bases). V was pared by 0 bases and J by 4 bases, with 10 bases between. Looked up from germline, CDR1 is SGHRS and CDR2 is YFSETQ. The CDR3 consists of 15 residues. Written as DNA, the CDR3 is TGCGCCAGCAGCTTGGAAGGGACGGGTAATGAAAAACTGTTTTTT. It translates to CASSLEGTGNEKLFF. The whole variable domain, remainder taken from reference TRBV5-1 and TRBJ1-4, is KAGVTQTPRYLIKTRGQQVTLSCSPISGHRSVSWYQQTPGQGLQFLFEYFSETQRNKGNFPGRFSGRQFSNSRSEMNVSTLELGDSALYLCASSLEGTGNEKLFFGSGTQLSVL.

V usage is TRBV28 and J usage is TRBJ2-3; TRBD2 agrees at 10 bases. Losses at the gene ends were 6 bases for V and 5 bases for J; bases not matched to a gene: 8. CDR1 and CDR2 (germline): MDHEN, SYDVKM. This CDR3 contains 15 residues. For the CDR3, the DNA is TGTGCCAGCAGAACCTTAGCGGGAGGCGGAGATACGCAGTATTTT. Translation: CASRTLAGGGDTQYF.